The 21 T cell receptor beta chains given below trace back to one sample, sequenced in a study of shared clonotypes between healthy human individuals. Repertoires were generated with immunoSEQ multiplex PCR, while TCRdb's copy carries only in-frame clones and drops some. The sample has about 1.5 million clones; around 98% are singletons. The sample comprised naive CD4+ T cells sorted from blood. Subset here: CD45RA+ positively selected. Receptors originate from a man in his thirties or forties in good health.

The J gene is TRBJ2-3, the V gene TRBV14; D call uncertain. V was trimmed by 1 base and J by 1 base, leaving 6 bases between them. The CDR3 is 14 residues long. Germline lookup yields CDR1 SGHDN and CDR2 FVKESK. The CDR3 here is CASSQGVGTDTQYF. For the CDR3, the DNA is TGTGCCAGCAGCCAAGGGGTAGGCACAGATACGCAGTATTTT.

The chain carries TRBV4-3 and TRBJ2-1, with 9 nucleotides matching TRBD2. This CDR3 is built from 16 residues. Germline V gene lookup returns CDR1 LGHNA and CDR2 YSLEER. J gave up 5 bases and V 1 base, and 6 bases lay outside the gene matches. CDR3 residues: CASSQVGLAPNNEQFF. The CDR3 bases are TGCGCCAGCAGCCAAGTTGGACTAGCGCCCAACAATGAGCAGTTCTTC.

The chain recombines TRBV7-8 with TRBJ2-2; TRBD1 agrees at 7 bases. CDR3 length: 16 amino acids. With V trimmed by 3 bases and J by 0 bases, 4 bases remained unmatched. Germline CDR1 and CDR2: SGHVS and FQNEAQ. For the CDR3, the DNA is TGTGCCAGCAGCTTCTCCGGGACAGCGAACACCGGGGAGCTGTTTTTT. Amino acids: CASSFSGTANTGELFF.

The chain couples TRBV5-8 to TRBJ2-3; TRBD2 agrees at 10 bases. The CDR3 covers 15 residues. From germline, CDR1 is SGHTS and CDR2 YDEGEE. The ends lost 7 bases at V and 4 bases at J; junction bases unmatched: 9. CDR3 amino acids: CASPLASGSPDTQYF. CDR3 in DNA: TGTGCCAGCCCGCTGGCTAGCGGGAGCCCAGATACGCAGTATTTT. Drawing the rest from reference TRBV5-8 and TRBJ2-3, the complete variable domain is EAGVTQSPTHLIKTRGQQATLRCSPISGHTSVYWYQQALGLGLQFLLWYDEGEERNRGNFPPRFSGRQFPNYSSELNVNALELEDSALYLCASPLASGSPDTQYFGPGTRLTVL.

V is TRBV2 and J is TRBJ1-5, with a possible D match to TRBD1 (5 bases). The V and J ends lost 1 base and 14 bases respectively, with 15 bases between them. The germline V gene has CDR1 SNHLY and CDR2 FYNNEI. The CDR3 extends over 13 amino acids. In DNA form, the CDR3 reads TGTGCCAGCAGTGAAGGGACGGCAGGGCGGAAGCATTTT. Amino acids: CASSEGTAGRKHF. The whole variable domain, remainder taken from reference TRBV2 and TRBJ1-5, is EPEVTQTPSHQVTQMGQEVILRCVPISNHLYFYWYRQILGQKVEFLVSFYNNEISEKSEIFDDQFSVERPDGSNFTLKIRSTKLEDSAMYFCASSEGTAGRKHFGDGTRLSIL.

The rearrangement joins TRBV2 to TRBJ2-7, with 8 bases lining up with TRBD1. This CDR3 region has 15 residues. Trimming removed 10 bases from V and 6 bases from J; junction bases left unmatched: 17. Germline-derived CDR1 and CDR2 are SNHLY and FYNNEI. The CDR3 DNA sequence: TGTGCCACCGTTAGGGAGGCCAGGGGGCCTTCCGAGCAGTACTTC. Protein product: CATVREARGPSEQYF.

This chain joins TRBV9 and TRBJ2-1, with D unresolved. V was shortened by 6 bases and J by 7 bases, with 17 bases between the two germline ends. The germline CDR1 and CDR2 sequences are SGDLS and YYNGEE. The CDR3 is 14 amino acids. CDR3 nucleotide sequence: TGTGCCAGCACATCCATAGTGGCCTCAAATGAGCAGTTCTTC. As protein: CASTSIVASNEQFF. Drawing the rest from reference TRBV9 and TRBJ2-1, the complete variable domain is DSGVTQTPKHLITATGQRVTLRCSPRSGDLSVYWYQQSLDQGLQFLIQYYNGEERAKGNILERFSAQQFPDLHSELNLSSLELGDSALYFCASTSIVASNEQFFGPGTRLTVL.

Concerning this clone: Other DNA sequences in the same sample also yield this CDR3. The genes are TRBV19 and TRBJ1-5; 8 positions match TRBD1. Germline CDR1 and CDR2: LNHDA and SQIVND (reference sequence). This CDR3 has 15 amino acids. The V and J ends lost 3 bases and 7 bases, in that order; junction bases with no gene match: 8. The CDR3 region has the DNA TGTGCCAGTAGTATCTCCGGGACAGGAGGGCAGCCCCAGCATTTT. It is translated as CASSISGTGGQPQHF.

CDR3 nucleotide sequence: TGTGCCATCAGTGAAGGAGGTGGTGCTACCGGAAAAGAGACCCAGTACTTC. Its translation is CAISEGGGATGKETQYF. The rearrangement joins TRBV10-3 to TRBJ2-5, with D perhaps matching TRBD2 (5 bases). Germline V gene sequence: CDR1 ENHRY, CDR2 SYGVKD. The germline V and J ends were trimmed by 3 bases and 3 bases, with 20 bases remaining between them. This CDR3 spans 17 amino acids.

The chain has TRBV5-1 and TRBJ2-3; weak D call: TRBD1 (5 bases). V was clipped by 1 base and J by 11 bases, with 8 bases between them. CDR3 length equals 11 residues. Germline V gene sequence: CDR1 SGHRS, CDR2 YFSETQ. The DNA of the CDR3 is TGCGCCAGCAGCTTGATTGGACAGCAGTATTTT. This translates into CASSLIGQQYF.

This clone was counted a few times. The chain joins TRBV6-6 to TRBJ1-5; 9 nucleotides align to TRBD1. V shed 6 bases, J shed 6 bases, and the junction held 9 bases outside the gene matches. Germline values: CDR1 MNHNY, CDR2 SVGAGI (reference sequence). The CDR3 sequence is 15 residues long. CDR3 coding DNA: TGTGCCAGCAGCCAACAGGGGGCGCATAGTCAGCCCCAGCATTTT. It codes for CASSQQGAHSQPQHF.

The table lists this clone with a count of one. The chain uses TRBV28 and TRBJ2-2; TRBD2 matches 7 bases. The V segment lost 5 bases and the J segment 1 base; nucleotides outside the gene matches: 7. This CDR3 comprises 16 residues. Germline V lookup: CDR1 MDHEN, CDR2 SYDVKM. DNA for the CDR3: TGTGCCAGCAGTCTCTACCTAGCGGTGAACACCGGGGAGCTGTTTTTT. This encodes CASSLYLAVNTGELFF.

The J gene is TRBJ2-5, the V gene TRBV7-8; D call uncertain. In germline, CDR1 is SGHVS, CDR2 FQNEAQ. The CDR3 is 13 amino acids. V gave up 5 bases and J gave up 7 bases, with 14 bases separating them. CDR3 residues: CASSQTGFGTQYF. In DNA, the CDR3 is TGTGCCAGCAGCCAAACCGGTTTCGGGACCCAGTACTTC. The whole variable domain, remainder taken from reference TRBV7-8 and TRBJ2-5, is GAGVSQSPRYKVAKRGQDVALRCDPISGHVSLFWYQQALGQGPEFLTYFQNEAQLDKSGLPSDRFFAERPEGSVSTLKIQRTQQEDSAVYLCASSQTGFGTQYFGPGTRLLVL.

The chain is built from TRBV5-1 and TRBJ2-3, with D uncertain. CDR3 size: 12 residues. Germline lookup yields CDR1 SGHRS and CDR2 YFSETQ. Trimming removed 0 bases from V and 7 bases from J, with 6 bases in between. CDR3 bases: TGCGCCAGCAGCTTGGGCCTTCATACGCAGTATTTT. It yields the protein CASSLGLHTQYF. Filled out from reference TRBV5-1 and TRBJ2-3, the complete variable domain reads KAGVTQTPRYLIKTRGQQVTLSCSPISGHRSVSWYQQTPGQGLQFLFEYFSETQRNKGNFPGRFSGRQFSNSRSEMNVSTLELGDSALYLCASSLGLHTQYFGPGTRLTVL.

The V and J genes are TRBV10-2 and TRBJ1-4; possible D gene TRBD1, 5 bases. Germline CDR1 reads WSHSY; CDR2 reads SAAADI. The V end was cut by 6 bases, the J end by 8 bases, with 13 bases between. This CDR3 has 13 residues. The CDR3 is CASRTGAGEKLFF. CDR3 nucleotide sequence: TGCGCCAGCAGAACTGGGGCGGGAGAAAAACTGTTTTTT.

The chain joins TRBV30 to TRBJ1-1; the match to TRBD1 covers 11 bases. CDR1 and CDR2 from the germline V gene are GTSNPN and SVGIG (reference sequence). There are 12 residues in the CDR3. V lost 5 bases and J lost 9; bases outside the gene matches: 5. CDR3 nucleotide sequence: TGTGCCTGGGGACAGGGGGCGAGTAAAGCTTTCTTT. Translated: CAWGQGASKAFF.

The chain employs TRBV7-9 and TRBJ2-7; TRBD1 agrees at 8 bases. The germline V gene has CDR1 SEHNR and CDR2 FQNEAQ (reference sequence). Trimming removed 6 bases from V and 2 bases from J; junction bases left unmatched: 9. The CDR3 sequence is 15 residues long. CDR3 loop: CASRDRDRQTYEQYF. Here the CDR3 DNA reads TGTGCCAGCAGAGACCGGGACAGGCAAACCTACGAGCAGTACTTC. The entire variable domain, with the rest obtained from reference TRBV7-9 and TRBJ2-7, is as follows: DTGVSQNPRHKITKRGQNVTFRCDPISEHNRLYWYRQTLGQGPEFLTYFQNEAQLEKSRLLSDRFSAERPKGSFSTLEIQRTEQGDSAMYLCASRDRDRQTYEQYFGPGTRLTVT.

This clone was seen only once. J is TRBJ2-7 and V is TRBV25-1; 9 bases fit TRBD1. The J segment lost 5 bases and the V segment lost 4 bases, leaving 0 bases of the junction unmatched. The CDR3 has 12 amino acids. Germline V lookup: CDR1 MGHDK, CDR2 SYGVNS. The CDR3 reads CASSGQGDEQYF. The CDR3 coding sequence is TGTGCCAGCAGTGGACAGGGGGACGAGCAGTACTTC.

This chain joins TRBV27 and TRBJ1-4; D gene ambiguous. Deletions cut 6 bases from V and 8 bases from J, with 19 bases between. The CDR3 spans 15 residues. Per the germline V gene, CDR1 is MNHEY and CDR2 is SMNVEV (reference sequence). The CDR3 region is CASSTYPGSGEKLFF. CDR3 DNA sequence: TGTGCCAGCAGCACTTATCCCGGGTCAGGCGAAAAACTGTTTTTT.

This rearrangement joins TRBV7-6 to TRBJ1-4; weak D call: TRBD1 (6 bases). Germline CDR1 and CDR2: SGHVS and FNYEAQ. The ends were cut back, 1 base at V and 8 bases at J, with 11 bases in the middle. The CDR3 is 14 residues long. The CDR3: CASSLGGGGEKLFF. The DNA of the CDR3 is TGTGCCAGCAGCTTAGGAGGGGGAGGAGAAAAACTGTTTTTT.

This chain joins TRBV11-3 and TRBJ2-2, with D possibly matching TRBD2 (5 bases). Trimming removed 1 base at V and 6 bases at J, with 15 bases between. The CDR3 runs 16 residues. Germline V gene data show CDR1 as SGHNT and CDR2 as YENEEA. The CDR3: CASSLVISNGAGELFF. The CDR3 coding sequence is TGTGCCAGCAGCTTAGTAATTTCAAACGGGGCCGGGGAGCTGTTTTTT. Full variable domain (outside the CDR3, taken from reference TRBV11-3 and TRBJ2-2): EAGVVQSPRYKIIEKKQPVAFWCNPISGHNTLYWYLQNLGQGPELLIRYENEEAVDDSQLPKDRFSAERLKGVDSTLKIQPAELGDSAVYLCASSLVISNGAGELFFGEGSRLTVL.